This passage covers 9 T cell receptor beta chains from one sample sequenced in a study of CD8+ T cells in alopecia areata. Sample treatment: oral pan-JAK inhibitor, 5-10 mg twice daily. Sequencing templates came from extracted RNA that was reverse transcribed into cDNA. TCRdb's table, derived via immunoSEQ multiplex PCR, lists solely in-frame clones and lacks some. The data show approximately 100,000 clones, 55% to 70% seen once. Sequenced material: CD8+ T cells sorted from blood, taken between weeks 55 and 65, from a patient treated with tofacitinib. The receptors stem from a human donor with alopecia areata.

The V and J genes are TRBV7-9 and TRBJ2-7; TRBD1 agrees at 8 bases. The CDR3 is made up of 13 amino acids. CDR1 and CDR2 from the germline V gene are SEHNR and FQNEAQ (reference sequence). The V gene end was trimmed by 3 bases and the J gene end by 6 bases; junction bases not matched to a gene: 4. The CDR3 DNA reads TGTGCCAGCAGCTTGGGTACAGGGGGCGAGCAGTACTTC. This encodes CASSLGTGGEQYF.

This rearrangement joins TRBV15 to TRBJ2-7; D possibly uses TRBD1 or TRBD2 (5 bases each). V lost 5 bases and J 1 base, leaving 12 bases between the germline ends. CDR1 and CDR2 from the germline V gene are LNHNV and YYDKDF (reference sequence). The CDR3 has 14 amino acids. Here the CDR3 reads CATSSRGESYEQYF. In DNA form, the CDR3 reads TGTGCCACCAGCTCTCGAGGGGAGTCCTACGAGCAGTACTTC.

This chain joins TRBV13 and TRBJ1-6, with a weak D call TRBD1 (5 bases). Trimming left V 5 bases short and J 9 bases short, with 8 bases between. CDR3 size: 12 residues. In germline, CDR1 is PRHDT, CDR2 FYEKMQ (reference sequence). The CDR3 nucleotides read TGTGCCAGCAGCAAAGGGGTTTCACCCCTCCACTTT. This codes for CASSKGVSPLHF.

This clone was recorded once. J is TRBJ1-1 and V is TRBV27; D gene unclear. This CDR3 comprises 15 residues. Trimming left V 3 bases short and J 2 bases short, with 13 bases between. The V gene's germline CDR1 is MNHEY and CDR2 SMNVEV (reference sequence). CDR3 nucleotide sequence: TGTGCCAGCAGTTTGTCCCAGCGAGCAAACACTGAAGCTTTCTTT. Translating gives CASSLSQRANTEAFF.

The chain has TRBV23-1 and TRBJ1-1; D is unresolved. TRBV23-1 is labeled an ORF, and its function is uncertain. The CDR3 runs to 19 residues. V gave up 10 bases and J gave up 0 bases, with 30 bases separating them. As DNA, the CDR3 is TGCGCCACCGCCCGACAAATCCAGGATCTACCGTATATGAACACTGAAGCTTTCTTT. Translation: CATARQIQDLPYMNTEAFF.

This chain uses TRBV7-9 with TRBJ2-1; tentatively, D is TRBD1 or TRBD2 (6 bases each). Trimming took off 1 base at V and 8 bases at J, with 12 bases between the two ends. The CDR3 has 14 amino acids. CDR1 is SEHNR, CDR2 FQNEAQ, per germline (reference sequence). CDR3: CASSLVGGLYEQFF. The CDR3 DNA is TGTGCCAGCAGCTTAGTTGGGGGGCTCTATGAGCAGTTCTTC.

This chain uses TRBV7-8 with TRBJ2-1; 9 nucleotides agree with TRBD2. Trimming cost V 0 bases and J 5 bases; bases outside gene matches: 14. CDR1 is SGHVS and CDR2 is FQNEAQ in the germline V gene. The CDR3 sequence is 19 residues long. CDR3 bases: TGTGCCAGCAGCTTAGCGAGCGGTATTAGCGGGGGCAGTAACAATGAGCAGTTCTTC. Translation: CASSLASGISGGSNNEQFF.

This clone showed up just a few times. The chain carries TRBV28 and TRBJ2-5; D might be TRBD2 (6 bases). This CDR3 contains 15 residues. Trimming cost V 6 bases and J 5 bases, with 19 bases left between them. Per the germline V gene, CDR1 is MDHEN and CDR2 is SYDVKM. CDR3 amino acids: CASSHSGLPGETQYF. CDR3 sequence (DNA): TGTGCCAGCAGCCACTCTGGACTACCTGGGGAGACCCAGTACTTC.

The V and J genes are TRBV5-1 and TRBJ1-2; 7 nucleotides align to TRBD1. Germline-derived CDR1 and CDR2 are SGHRS and YFSETQ. The CDR3 is 15 amino acids. J gave up 3 bases and V 4 bases, and 9 bases lay outside the gene matches. CDR3 nucleotide sequence: TGCGCCAGCAGCCTCACACGAACAGGGGACTATGGCTACACCTTC. It translates to CASSLTRTGDYGYTF.